This T cell receptor (beta chain) originates from a study of blood T cells in healthy people across ages. Study-wide points: Not knowing donor CMV status may have confounded expanded clonotype changes. Those diversity estimates obtained from one million T cells were thought to be underestimates.

This CDR3 is 14 amino acids long. Germline V gene sequence: CDR1 LGHNA, CDR2 YNFKEQ. Together with a sample-barcoded 5' primer, a J-beta primer mix was included in a second PCR lasting about 7 to 12 cycles. Tagging of each cDNA molecule was performed by a template-switch adaptor with 12 random nucleotides. One entry per CDR3 protein results from TCRdb running MiXCR on the 5' RACE reads. The table lists about 1.5 million distinct CDR3 sequences, around two fifths of them singletons. Remarks on this clonotype: What it binds is not known.

The V and J genes are TRBV4-2 and TRBJ2-1, with a weak D call TRBD2 (5 bases). The assigned J gene may be wrong: the sequence end matches TRBJ2-7 better. The sequenced sample was blood. The clonotype was recovered from a woman between 18 and 30 years old in good health. The CDR3 is CASSQEPSSNEQYF. The CDR3 DNA reads TGTGCCAGCAGCCAAGAGCCTAGCAGTAACGAGCAGTACTTC.